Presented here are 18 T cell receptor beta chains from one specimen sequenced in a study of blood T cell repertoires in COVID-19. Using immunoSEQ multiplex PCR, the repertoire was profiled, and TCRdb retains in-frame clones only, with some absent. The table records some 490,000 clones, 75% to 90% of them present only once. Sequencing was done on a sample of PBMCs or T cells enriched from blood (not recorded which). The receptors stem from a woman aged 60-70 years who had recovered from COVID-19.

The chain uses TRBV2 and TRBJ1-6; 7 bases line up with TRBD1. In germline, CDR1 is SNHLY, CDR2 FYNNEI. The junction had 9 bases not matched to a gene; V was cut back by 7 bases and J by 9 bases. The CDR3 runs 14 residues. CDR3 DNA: TGTGCCAGCACATCGACAGGGTTGAGTTCACCCCTCCACTTT. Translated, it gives CASTSTGLSSPLHF. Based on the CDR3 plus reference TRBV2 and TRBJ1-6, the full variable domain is EPEVTQTPSHQVTQMGQEVILRCVPISNHLYFYWYRQILGQKVEFLVSFYNNEISEKSEIFDDQFSVERPDGSNFTLKIRSTKLEDSAMYFCASTSTGLSSPLHFGNGTRLTVT.

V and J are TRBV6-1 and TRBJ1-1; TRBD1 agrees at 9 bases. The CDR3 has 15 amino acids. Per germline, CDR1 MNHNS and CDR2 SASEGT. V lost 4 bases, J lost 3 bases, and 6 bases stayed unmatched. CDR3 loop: CASSGGRTGDTEAFF. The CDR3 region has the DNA TGTGCCAGCAGTGGGGGCCGGACAGGGGACACTGAAGCTTTCTTT.

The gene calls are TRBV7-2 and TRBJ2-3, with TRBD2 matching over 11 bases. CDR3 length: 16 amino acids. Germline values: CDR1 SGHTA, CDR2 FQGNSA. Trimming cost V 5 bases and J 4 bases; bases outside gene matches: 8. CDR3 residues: CASSGYSGGAPDTQYF. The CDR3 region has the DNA TGTGCCAGCAGCGGTTATAGCGGGGGGGCCCCAGATACGCAGTATTTT.

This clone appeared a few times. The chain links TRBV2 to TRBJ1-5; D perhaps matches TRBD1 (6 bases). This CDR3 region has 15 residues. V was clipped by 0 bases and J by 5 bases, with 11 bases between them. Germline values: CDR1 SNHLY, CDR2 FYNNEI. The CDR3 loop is CASSEALQGYQPQHF. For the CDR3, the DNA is TGTGCCAGCAGTGAAGCGCTTCAGGGGTATCAGCCCCAGCATTTT.

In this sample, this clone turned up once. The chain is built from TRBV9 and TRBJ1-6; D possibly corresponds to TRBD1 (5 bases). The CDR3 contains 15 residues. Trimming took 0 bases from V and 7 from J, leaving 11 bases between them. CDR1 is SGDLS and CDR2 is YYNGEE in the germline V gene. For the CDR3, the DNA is TGTGCCAGCAGCGTAGCTTGGGGGAGGAATTCACCCCTCCACTTT. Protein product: CASSVAWGRNSPLHF.

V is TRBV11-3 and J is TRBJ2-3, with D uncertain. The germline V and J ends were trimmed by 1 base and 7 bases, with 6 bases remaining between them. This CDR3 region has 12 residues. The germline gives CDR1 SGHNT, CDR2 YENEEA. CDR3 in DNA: TGTGCCAGCAGCTTAGGGCAACATACGCAGTATTTT. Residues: CASSLGQHTQYF.

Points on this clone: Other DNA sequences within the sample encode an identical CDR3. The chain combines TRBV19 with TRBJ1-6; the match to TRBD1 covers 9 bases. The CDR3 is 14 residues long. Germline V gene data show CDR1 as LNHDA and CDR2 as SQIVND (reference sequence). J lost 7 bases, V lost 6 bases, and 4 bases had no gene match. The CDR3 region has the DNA TGTGCCAGTAGGATCGGACAGGGGAATTCACCCCTCCACTTT. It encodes CASRIGQGNSPLHF.

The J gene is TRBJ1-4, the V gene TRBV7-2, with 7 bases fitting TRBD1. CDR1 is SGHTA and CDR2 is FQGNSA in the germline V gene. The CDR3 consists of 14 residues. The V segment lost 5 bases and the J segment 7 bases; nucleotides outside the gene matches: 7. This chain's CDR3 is CASSPTGVGEKLFF. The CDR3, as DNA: TGTGCCAGCAGCCCCACAGGGGTGGGTGAAAAACTGTTTTTT.

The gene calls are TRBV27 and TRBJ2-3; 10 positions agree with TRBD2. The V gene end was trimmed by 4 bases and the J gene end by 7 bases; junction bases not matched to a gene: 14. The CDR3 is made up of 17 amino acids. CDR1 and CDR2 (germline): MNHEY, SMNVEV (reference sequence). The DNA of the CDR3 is TGTGCCAGCAGTTCCCCCGGACTAGCGGATAAGGGAAATACGCAGTATTTT. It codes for CASSSPGLADKGNTQYF.

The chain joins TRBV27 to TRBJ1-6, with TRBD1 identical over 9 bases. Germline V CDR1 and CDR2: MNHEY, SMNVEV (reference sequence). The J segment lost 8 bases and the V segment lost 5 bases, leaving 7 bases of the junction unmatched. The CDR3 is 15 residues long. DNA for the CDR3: TGTGCCAGCAGTACCGGGACAGGGTTAGATTCACCCCTCCACTTT. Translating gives CASSTGTGLDSPLHF.

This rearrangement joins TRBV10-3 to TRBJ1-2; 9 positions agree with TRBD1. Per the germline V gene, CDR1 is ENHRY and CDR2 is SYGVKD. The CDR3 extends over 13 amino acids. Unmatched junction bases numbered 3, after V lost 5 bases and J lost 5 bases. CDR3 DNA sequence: TGTGCCATCAGTACAGGGGGCGAGTATGGCTACACCTTC. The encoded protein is CAISTGGEYGYTF.

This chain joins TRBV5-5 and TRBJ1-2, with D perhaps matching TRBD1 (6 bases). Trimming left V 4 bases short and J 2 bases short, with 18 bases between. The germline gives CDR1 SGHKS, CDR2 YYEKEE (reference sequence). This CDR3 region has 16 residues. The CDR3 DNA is TGTGCCAGCAGCCCGTCCCCTCGGACAGAGAACTATGGCTACACCTTC. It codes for CASSPSPRTENYGYTF.

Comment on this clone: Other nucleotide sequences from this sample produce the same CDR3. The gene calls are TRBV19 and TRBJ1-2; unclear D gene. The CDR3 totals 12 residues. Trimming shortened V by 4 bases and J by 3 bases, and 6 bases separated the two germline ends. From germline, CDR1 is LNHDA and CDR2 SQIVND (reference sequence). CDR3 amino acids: CASSNRDYGYTF. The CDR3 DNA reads TGTGCCAGTAGTAATCGGGACTATGGCTACACCTTC.

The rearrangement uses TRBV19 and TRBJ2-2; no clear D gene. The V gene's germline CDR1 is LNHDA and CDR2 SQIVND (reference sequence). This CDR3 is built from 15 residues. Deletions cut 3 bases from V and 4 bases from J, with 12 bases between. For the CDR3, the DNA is TGTGCCAGTAGTATGGGCGCAGGATTCACCGGGGAGCTGTTTTTT. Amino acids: CASSMGAGFTGELFF. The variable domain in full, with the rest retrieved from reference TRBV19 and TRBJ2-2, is DGGITQSPKYLFRKEGQNVTLSCEQNLNHDAMYWYRQDPGQGLRLIYYSQIVNDFQKGDIAEGYSVSREKKESFPLTVTSAQKNPTAFYLCASSMGAGFTGELFFGEGSRLTVL.

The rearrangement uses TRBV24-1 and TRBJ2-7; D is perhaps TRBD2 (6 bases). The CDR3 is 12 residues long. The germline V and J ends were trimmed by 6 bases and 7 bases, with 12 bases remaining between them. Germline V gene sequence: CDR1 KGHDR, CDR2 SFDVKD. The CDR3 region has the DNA TGTGCCACCAGTATCGGGGCGGGGGAGCAGTACGTC. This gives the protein CATSIGAGEQYV.

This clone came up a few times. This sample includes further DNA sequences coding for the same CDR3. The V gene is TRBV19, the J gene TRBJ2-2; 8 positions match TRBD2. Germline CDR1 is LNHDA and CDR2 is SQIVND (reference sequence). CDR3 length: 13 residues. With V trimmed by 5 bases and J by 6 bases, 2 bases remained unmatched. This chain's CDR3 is CASSPGGAGELFF. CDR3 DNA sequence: TGTGCCAGTAGTCCGGGAGGGGCCGGGGAGCTGTTTTTT.

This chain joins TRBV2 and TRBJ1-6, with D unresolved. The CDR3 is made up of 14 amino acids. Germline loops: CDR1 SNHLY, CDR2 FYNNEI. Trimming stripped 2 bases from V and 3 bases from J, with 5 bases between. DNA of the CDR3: TGTGCCAGCAGTGAACAGGTCTATAATTCACCCCTCCACTTT. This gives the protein CASSEQVYNSPLHF.

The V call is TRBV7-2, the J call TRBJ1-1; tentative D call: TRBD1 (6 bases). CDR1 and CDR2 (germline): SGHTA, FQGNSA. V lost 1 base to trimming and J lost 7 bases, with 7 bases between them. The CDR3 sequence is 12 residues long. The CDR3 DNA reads TGTGCCAGCAGCTTAGGCAGGGGTGAAGCTTTCTTT. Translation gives CASSLGRGEAFF.